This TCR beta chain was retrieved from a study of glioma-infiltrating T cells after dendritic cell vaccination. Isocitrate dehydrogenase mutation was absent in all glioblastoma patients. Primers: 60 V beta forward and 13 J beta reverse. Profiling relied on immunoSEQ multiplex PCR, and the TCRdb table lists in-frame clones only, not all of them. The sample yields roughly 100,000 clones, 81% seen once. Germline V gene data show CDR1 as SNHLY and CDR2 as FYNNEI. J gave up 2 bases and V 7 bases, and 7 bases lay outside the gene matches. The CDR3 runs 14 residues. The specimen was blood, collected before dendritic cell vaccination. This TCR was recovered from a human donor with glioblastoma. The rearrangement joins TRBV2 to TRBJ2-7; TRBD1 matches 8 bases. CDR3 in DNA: TGTGCCAGCATTGGGACAGGCTCCCCCTACGAGCAGTACTTC. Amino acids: CASIGTGSPYEQYF.